Each of the 8 T cell receptor beta chains below was sequenced from the same sample in a study of control samples from healthy donors and cancer patients. The protocol was immunoSEQ multiplex PCR, while the TCRdb copy is restricted to in-frame clones and leaves out a portion. The data hold 150,000 to 160,000 clones, with 93% observed a single time. The specimen was blood. The origin of the receptors is a middle-aged man in good health.

The gene calls are TRBV25-1 and TRBJ1-1; D unclear. Between the trimmed V and J ends, which lost 2 bases and 0 bases, there was a span of 10 bases. The CDR3 contains 15 residues. Germline V gene sequence: CDR1 MGHDK, CDR2 SYGVNS. CDR3 in DNA: TGTGCCAGCAGTGAACTGGGCAACTTGAACACTGAAGCTTTCTTT. This codes for CASSELGNLNTEAFF.

The CDR3 DNA is TGCGCCAGCAGCTACAGGGATTATGGCTACACCTTC. Translating gives CASSYRDYGYTF. The rearrangement links TRBV5-1 to TRBJ1-2; possible D gene TRBD1, 6 bases. The V gene lost 3 bases and the J gene lost 5 bases, with 8 bases spanning the gap. CDR3 length: 12 amino acids. Germline V gene data show CDR1 as SGHRS and CDR2 as YFSETQ.

The chain couples TRBV30 to TRBJ2-4; 7 bases fit TRBD1. The CDR3 length is 15 residues. Trimming cost V 2 bases and J 7 bases; bases outside gene matches: 11. CDR1 is GTSNPN and CDR2 is SVGIG in the germline V gene (reference sequence). The CDR3 sequence is CAWSMDDRVGNIQYF. The CDR3 bases are TGTGCCTGGAGTATGGACGACAGGGTGGGTAACATTCAGTACTTC.

The chain links TRBV6-2 or TRBV6-3 to TRBJ2-3; D is unclear. Trimming left V 5 bases short and J 0 bases short, with 12 bases between. The CDR3 is 15 residues long. Germline CDR1 reads MNHEY; CDR2 reads SVGEGT. DNA of the CDR3: TGTGCCAGCAGTGATATGGGATTTAGCACAGATACGCAGTATTTT. It is translated as CASSDMGFSTDTQYF.

J is TRBJ1-4 and V is TRBV28; TRBD1 is a possible D gene (5 bases). This CDR3 comprises 15 residues. The ends were cut back, 1 base at V and 8 bases at J, with 14 bases in the middle. Per the germline V gene, CDR1 is MDHEN and CDR2 is SYDVKM. The CDR3 loop reads CASSLLTGRDEKLFF. For the CDR3, the DNA is TGTGCCAGCAGTTTATTGACGGGGCGAGACGAAAAACTGTTTTTT.

This chain links TRBV28 with TRBJ2-7; D perhaps matches TRBD2 (5 bases). Germline V gives CDR1 MDHEN, CDR2 SYDVKM. Trimming removed 11 bases at V and 6 bases at J, with 23 bases between. This CDR3 spans 14 amino acids. CDR3 region: CAVRGQERALEQYF. The DNA for the CDR3 is TGTGCCGTAAGAGGGCAGGAAAGGGCCCTCGAGCAGTACTTC.

The gene calls are TRBV28 and TRBJ1-2; possible D gene TRBD1, 5 bases. The CDR3 spans 12 residues. Germline-derived CDR1 and CDR2 are MDHEN and SYDVKM. Trimming stripped 10 bases from V and 7 bases from J, with 16 bases between. The CDR3 nucleotides are TGTGCCACCGGCCAGGGAGCCGCTGGCTACACCTTC. This sequence encodes CATGQGAAGYTF.

A word on this clone: Mismatch with germline at one junction end may stem from a read error. The gene calls are TRBV7-9 and TRBJ2-1; TRBD2 aligns across 8 bases. CDR3 size: 14 residues. Germline CDR1 and CDR2: SEHNR and FQNEAQ (reference sequence). The CDR3 nucleotides read TGTGCCAGCAGCGTAGCGGGATCAACACATGAGCAGTTCTTC. The encoded protein is CASSVAGSTHEQFF.